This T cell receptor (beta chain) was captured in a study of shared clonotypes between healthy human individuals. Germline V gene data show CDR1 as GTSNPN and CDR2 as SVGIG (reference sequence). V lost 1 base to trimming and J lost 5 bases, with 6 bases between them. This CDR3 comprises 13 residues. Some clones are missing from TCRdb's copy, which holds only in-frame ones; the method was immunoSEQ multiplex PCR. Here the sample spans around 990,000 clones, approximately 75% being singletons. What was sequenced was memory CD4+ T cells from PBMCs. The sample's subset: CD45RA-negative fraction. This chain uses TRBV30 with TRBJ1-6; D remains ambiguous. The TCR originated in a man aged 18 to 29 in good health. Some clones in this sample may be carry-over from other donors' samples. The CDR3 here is CAWSAENNSPLHF. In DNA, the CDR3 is TGTGCCTGGAGTGCAGAAAATAATTCACCCCTCCACTTT.